A selection of T cell receptor beta chains follows, all from one sample in a study of breast tumors, draining lymph nodes, adjacent tissues. TCRdb reprocessed the multiplex PCR reads with MiXCR, giving one entry per CDR3 protein. The sample contains tens of thousands of distinct CDR3 sequences, approximately 30% of which appear only once. The specimen sequenced was axillary lymph node tissue. These receptor sequences come from a female donor with breast cancer. Some clones in this sample may be carry-over from other donors' samples. The CDR3 runs from the conserved cysteine through the conserved F or W. D genes are given only for firm matches. Expanded clones are given a class, and other clones once, few, many or no size at all.

v_call: TRBV19; clone_size: many; d_call: -; j_call: TRBJ2-5; cdr3_nt: TGTGCCAGTAGTATTGACAGACAAGAGACCCAGTACTTC; cdr3_aa: CASSIDRQETQYF
v_call: TRBV7-8; clone_size: many; d_call: TRBD1; j_call: TRBJ2-2; cdr3_nt: TGTGCCAGCAGCTATCGCCGACAGGGATGGACCGGGGAGCTGTTTTTT; cdr3_aa: CASSYRRQGWTGELFF
v_call: TRBV5-8; clone_size: -; d_call: -; j_call: TRBJ2-6; cdr3_nt: TGTGCCAGCAGCTTGTGGAAGGCCTCTGGGGCCAACGTCCTGACTTTC; cdr3_aa: CASSLWKASGANVLTF
v_call: TRBV14; clone_size: many; d_call: TRBD2; j_call: TRBJ2-5; cdr3_nt: TGTGCCAGCAGCCAAGCGGGACTAGCTGGGGCAGAGACCCAGTACTTC; cdr3_aa: CASSQAGLAGAETQYF
v_call: TRBV7-9; clone_size: many; d_call: -; j_call: TRBJ2-5; cdr3_nt: TGTGCCAGCAGCTTTAGTTCGGCCCAAGGGACCCAGTACTTC; cdr3_aa: CASSFSSAQGTQYF
v_call: TRBV19; clone_size: -; d_call: -; j_call: TRBJ1-1; cdr3_nt: TGTGCCAGTAGTATACAAGGGACGTCTGAAGCTTTCTTT; cdr3_aa: CASSIQGTSEAFF
v_call: TRBV24-1; clone_size: many; d_call: TRBD1; j_call: TRBJ2-2; cdr3_nt: TGTGCCACCAGTGAACAGGGGAGAGCCGGGGAGCTGTTTTTT; cdr3_aa: CATSEQGRAGELFF
v_call: TRBV4-3; clone_size: many; d_call: TRBD2; j_call: TRBJ2-1; cdr3_nt: TGCGCCAGCAGCCGAGGGGGAGTAGCGGGAGAAGGTGAGCAGTTCTTC; cdr3_aa: CASSRGGVAGEGEQFF
v_call: TRBV7-9; clone_size: many; d_call: -; j_call: TRBJ1-5; cdr3_nt: TGTGCCAGCAGCTTAGGGGACACAAATCAGCCCCAGCATTTT; cdr3_aa: CASSLGDTNQPQHF
v_call: TRBV6-2/TRBV6-3; clone_size: many; d_call: -; j_call: TRBJ2-2; cdr3_nt: TGTGCCAGCCCCTTACAAGTCGTCACCGGGGAGCTGTTTTTT; cdr3_aa: CASPLQVVTGELFF
v_call: TRBV29-1; clone_size: many; d_call: -; j_call: TRBJ2-7; cdr3_nt: TGCAGCGTTTCAGCGAGCGGCCCGGAGCAGTACTTC; cdr3_aa: CSVSASGPEQYF
v_call: TRBV18; clone_size: -; d_call: -; j_call: TRBJ2-3; cdr3_nt: TGTGCCAGCTCACCAGGCACAGGTACGCAGTATTTT; cdr3_aa: CASSPGTGTQYF